This T cell receptor beta chain derives from a study of T-cell memory formation after mild COVID-19. About the study: TCR clusters were mostly confined to one donor each. Whole-study results and caveats: Clones which contracted sat mainly in CM and EM if CD4+, and in EMRA if CD8+. The finding that pre-infection memory included some responding clones suggested that cross-reactive memory joined.

5'RACE primed from the constant segment yielded TCR alpha and TCR beta cDNA libraries bearing sample barcodes and UMIs. TCRdb itself ran the 5' RACE reads through MiXCR, one entry per CDR3 protein. The sample lists about 190,000 distinct CDR3 sequences, roughly a tenth seen once, with approximately 3% in the top ten. This clonotype was recorded a few times. The target antigen is unknown. CDR1 is DFQATT and CDR2 is SNEGSKA in the germline V gene (reference sequence). The V and J ends lost 7 bases and 3 bases respectively, with 10 bases between them. The CDR3 runs 11 residues. The sequencing input was PBMCs or a T cell subset sorted from them (not recorded which). The source is a man aged 18 to 29 who had mild COVID-19 (a few samples of this study predate the infection). Cell type and time point are not known. V is TRBV20-1 and J is TRBJ2-7; D ambiguous. As DNA, the CDR3 is TGCAGTGTCGCGATGAGCTACGAGCAGTACTTC. It codes for CSVAMSYEQYF.